Detailed here is one T cell receptor beta chain. Its antigen is not identified. The data are from a study of T-cell memory formation after mild COVID-19. MiXCR, run by TCRdb on the 5' RACE reads, gives a single entry per CDR3 protein. The sample lists hundreds of thousands of distinct CDR3 sequences, about a sixth occurring once. Trimming cost V 2 bases and J 4 bases, with 8 bases left between them. This CDR3 is built from 13 residues. Germline values: CDR1 ENHRY, CDR2 SYGVKD. Findings and limits, study-wide: Cross-reactive memory apparently joined, as some responding clones appeared in pre-infection memory. Clones which contracted sat mainly in CM and EM if CD4+, and in EMRA if CD8+. The authors did not confirm SARS-CoV-2 specificity of second-wave clones peaking day 37.

Material: PBMCs or a T cell subset sorted from them (not recorded which). The J gene is TRBJ1-1, the V gene TRBV10-3; D is ambiguous. The clonotype comes from a man between 18 and 29 years old who had mild COVID-19 (a few samples of this study predate the infection). Cell type and time point are not known. CDR3 region: CAISEPSSTEAFF. CDR3 nucleotides: TGTGCCATCAGTGAGCCTAGTAGCACTGAAGCTTTCTTT.